These 8 T cell receptor beta chains were sequenced from one sample in a study of T cell changes during pregnancy in multiple sclerosis. The repertoire was sequenced with immunoSEQ multiplex PCR; TCRdb's copy has only in-frame clones and lacks some. The sample lists 40,000 to 45,000 clones; 90% were seen once. Sequenced here: CD4+ T cells from peripheral blood mononuclear cells, sampled before pregnancy. Receptors originate from a female donor with multiple sclerosis, enrolled in a pregnancy study.

This clone occurred a few times. The chain uses TRBV27 and TRBJ1-5; possibly TRBD1 for D (6 bases). The CDR3 has 14 residues. V dropped 5 bases and J dropped 2 bases, with 10 bases sitting between them. CDR1 and CDR2 (germline): MNHEY, SMNVEV (reference sequence). CDR3 region: CASSPRTGNQPQHF. The CDR3 DNA reads TGTGCCAGCAGTCCTAGGACAGGCAATCAGCCCCAGCATTTT.

This clone was picked up one time. The V call is TRBV9, the J call TRBJ2-1; D possibly corresponds to TRBD2 (6 bases). This CDR3 region has 16 residues. The V end was cut by 0 bases, the J end by 6 bases, with 16 bases between. Germline assignment: CDR1 SGDLS and CDR2 YYNGEE. The CDR3 protein is CASSVVPGVTGNEQFF. The CDR3 coding sequence is TGTGCCAGCAGCGTAGTTCCGGGAGTCACGGGCAATGAGCAGTTCTTC.

The rearrangement links TRBV5-1 to TRBJ2-5; TRBD1 matches 8 bases. Trimming took 3 bases from V and 5 from J; bases not matched to a gene: 9. The V gene's germline CDR1 is SGHRS and CDR2 YFSETQ. The CDR3 consists of 15 residues. The CDR3 DNA follows: TGCGCCAGCAGCTCCTCAGGACAGGGTGGGGAGACCCAGTACTTC. Residues: CASSSSGQGGETQYF.

The chain couples TRBV7-3 to TRBJ2-7; 9 bases map to TRBD1. V was pared by 2 bases and J by 4 bases, with 6 bases of the junction left unmatched. The CDR3 totals 15 residues. The germline gives CDR1 SGHTA, CDR2 FQGTGA. The CDR3 DNA reads as TGTGCCAGCAGCTTATACAGGGGGCGAGAGTACGAGCAGTACTTC. This encodes CASSLYRGREYEQYF.

V usage is TRBV7-2 and J usage is TRBJ1-5; 9 nucleotides line up with TRBD1. Per the germline V gene, CDR1 is SGHTA and CDR2 is FQGNSA. This CDR3 comprises 15 residues. The junction had 6 bases not matched to a gene; V was cut back by 3 bases and J by 6 bases. CDR3 region: CASSFRTGVLQPQHF. The CDR3 coding sequence is TGTGCCAGCAGCTTCCGGACAGGGGTGCTTCAGCCCCAGCATTTT.

J is TRBJ2-1 and V is TRBV25-1; TRBD2 matches 10 bases. Germline V lookup: CDR1 MGHDK, CDR2 SYGVNS. Germline trimming cut 8 bases from V and 10 bases from J; bases unmatched to any gene: 11. This CDR3 is 14 amino acids long. CDR3 sequence reads: CASGLAGASGEQFF. In DNA form, the CDR3 reads TGTGCCAGCGGGCTAGCGGGGGCTTCGGGGGAGCAGTTCTTC.

The DNA of the CDR3 is TGTGCCAGCAGCTCCCAGGGGGCGCCCGGCACAGATACGCAGTATTTT. Amino acid sequence: CASSSQGAPGTDTQYF. The V and J genes are TRBV7-2 and TRBJ2-3; 8 bases are a match to TRBD1. This CDR3 has 16 amino acids. V lost 4 bases, J lost 1 base, and 7 bases stayed unmatched. In germline, CDR1 is SGHTA, CDR2 FQGNSA.

This sequence joins TRBV23-1 and TRBJ2-2, with a tentative D call TRBD2 (5 bases). TRBV23-1 is assigned to the ORF class and has an uncertain function. The length of the CDR3 is 17 residues. Trimming left V 7 bases short and J 5 bases short, with 23 bases between. The CDR3 protein is CASTLFNPGERTGELFF. DNA for the CDR3: TGCGCCAGCACCCTCTTTAACCCCGGGGAAAGGACCGGGGAGCTGTTTTTT.